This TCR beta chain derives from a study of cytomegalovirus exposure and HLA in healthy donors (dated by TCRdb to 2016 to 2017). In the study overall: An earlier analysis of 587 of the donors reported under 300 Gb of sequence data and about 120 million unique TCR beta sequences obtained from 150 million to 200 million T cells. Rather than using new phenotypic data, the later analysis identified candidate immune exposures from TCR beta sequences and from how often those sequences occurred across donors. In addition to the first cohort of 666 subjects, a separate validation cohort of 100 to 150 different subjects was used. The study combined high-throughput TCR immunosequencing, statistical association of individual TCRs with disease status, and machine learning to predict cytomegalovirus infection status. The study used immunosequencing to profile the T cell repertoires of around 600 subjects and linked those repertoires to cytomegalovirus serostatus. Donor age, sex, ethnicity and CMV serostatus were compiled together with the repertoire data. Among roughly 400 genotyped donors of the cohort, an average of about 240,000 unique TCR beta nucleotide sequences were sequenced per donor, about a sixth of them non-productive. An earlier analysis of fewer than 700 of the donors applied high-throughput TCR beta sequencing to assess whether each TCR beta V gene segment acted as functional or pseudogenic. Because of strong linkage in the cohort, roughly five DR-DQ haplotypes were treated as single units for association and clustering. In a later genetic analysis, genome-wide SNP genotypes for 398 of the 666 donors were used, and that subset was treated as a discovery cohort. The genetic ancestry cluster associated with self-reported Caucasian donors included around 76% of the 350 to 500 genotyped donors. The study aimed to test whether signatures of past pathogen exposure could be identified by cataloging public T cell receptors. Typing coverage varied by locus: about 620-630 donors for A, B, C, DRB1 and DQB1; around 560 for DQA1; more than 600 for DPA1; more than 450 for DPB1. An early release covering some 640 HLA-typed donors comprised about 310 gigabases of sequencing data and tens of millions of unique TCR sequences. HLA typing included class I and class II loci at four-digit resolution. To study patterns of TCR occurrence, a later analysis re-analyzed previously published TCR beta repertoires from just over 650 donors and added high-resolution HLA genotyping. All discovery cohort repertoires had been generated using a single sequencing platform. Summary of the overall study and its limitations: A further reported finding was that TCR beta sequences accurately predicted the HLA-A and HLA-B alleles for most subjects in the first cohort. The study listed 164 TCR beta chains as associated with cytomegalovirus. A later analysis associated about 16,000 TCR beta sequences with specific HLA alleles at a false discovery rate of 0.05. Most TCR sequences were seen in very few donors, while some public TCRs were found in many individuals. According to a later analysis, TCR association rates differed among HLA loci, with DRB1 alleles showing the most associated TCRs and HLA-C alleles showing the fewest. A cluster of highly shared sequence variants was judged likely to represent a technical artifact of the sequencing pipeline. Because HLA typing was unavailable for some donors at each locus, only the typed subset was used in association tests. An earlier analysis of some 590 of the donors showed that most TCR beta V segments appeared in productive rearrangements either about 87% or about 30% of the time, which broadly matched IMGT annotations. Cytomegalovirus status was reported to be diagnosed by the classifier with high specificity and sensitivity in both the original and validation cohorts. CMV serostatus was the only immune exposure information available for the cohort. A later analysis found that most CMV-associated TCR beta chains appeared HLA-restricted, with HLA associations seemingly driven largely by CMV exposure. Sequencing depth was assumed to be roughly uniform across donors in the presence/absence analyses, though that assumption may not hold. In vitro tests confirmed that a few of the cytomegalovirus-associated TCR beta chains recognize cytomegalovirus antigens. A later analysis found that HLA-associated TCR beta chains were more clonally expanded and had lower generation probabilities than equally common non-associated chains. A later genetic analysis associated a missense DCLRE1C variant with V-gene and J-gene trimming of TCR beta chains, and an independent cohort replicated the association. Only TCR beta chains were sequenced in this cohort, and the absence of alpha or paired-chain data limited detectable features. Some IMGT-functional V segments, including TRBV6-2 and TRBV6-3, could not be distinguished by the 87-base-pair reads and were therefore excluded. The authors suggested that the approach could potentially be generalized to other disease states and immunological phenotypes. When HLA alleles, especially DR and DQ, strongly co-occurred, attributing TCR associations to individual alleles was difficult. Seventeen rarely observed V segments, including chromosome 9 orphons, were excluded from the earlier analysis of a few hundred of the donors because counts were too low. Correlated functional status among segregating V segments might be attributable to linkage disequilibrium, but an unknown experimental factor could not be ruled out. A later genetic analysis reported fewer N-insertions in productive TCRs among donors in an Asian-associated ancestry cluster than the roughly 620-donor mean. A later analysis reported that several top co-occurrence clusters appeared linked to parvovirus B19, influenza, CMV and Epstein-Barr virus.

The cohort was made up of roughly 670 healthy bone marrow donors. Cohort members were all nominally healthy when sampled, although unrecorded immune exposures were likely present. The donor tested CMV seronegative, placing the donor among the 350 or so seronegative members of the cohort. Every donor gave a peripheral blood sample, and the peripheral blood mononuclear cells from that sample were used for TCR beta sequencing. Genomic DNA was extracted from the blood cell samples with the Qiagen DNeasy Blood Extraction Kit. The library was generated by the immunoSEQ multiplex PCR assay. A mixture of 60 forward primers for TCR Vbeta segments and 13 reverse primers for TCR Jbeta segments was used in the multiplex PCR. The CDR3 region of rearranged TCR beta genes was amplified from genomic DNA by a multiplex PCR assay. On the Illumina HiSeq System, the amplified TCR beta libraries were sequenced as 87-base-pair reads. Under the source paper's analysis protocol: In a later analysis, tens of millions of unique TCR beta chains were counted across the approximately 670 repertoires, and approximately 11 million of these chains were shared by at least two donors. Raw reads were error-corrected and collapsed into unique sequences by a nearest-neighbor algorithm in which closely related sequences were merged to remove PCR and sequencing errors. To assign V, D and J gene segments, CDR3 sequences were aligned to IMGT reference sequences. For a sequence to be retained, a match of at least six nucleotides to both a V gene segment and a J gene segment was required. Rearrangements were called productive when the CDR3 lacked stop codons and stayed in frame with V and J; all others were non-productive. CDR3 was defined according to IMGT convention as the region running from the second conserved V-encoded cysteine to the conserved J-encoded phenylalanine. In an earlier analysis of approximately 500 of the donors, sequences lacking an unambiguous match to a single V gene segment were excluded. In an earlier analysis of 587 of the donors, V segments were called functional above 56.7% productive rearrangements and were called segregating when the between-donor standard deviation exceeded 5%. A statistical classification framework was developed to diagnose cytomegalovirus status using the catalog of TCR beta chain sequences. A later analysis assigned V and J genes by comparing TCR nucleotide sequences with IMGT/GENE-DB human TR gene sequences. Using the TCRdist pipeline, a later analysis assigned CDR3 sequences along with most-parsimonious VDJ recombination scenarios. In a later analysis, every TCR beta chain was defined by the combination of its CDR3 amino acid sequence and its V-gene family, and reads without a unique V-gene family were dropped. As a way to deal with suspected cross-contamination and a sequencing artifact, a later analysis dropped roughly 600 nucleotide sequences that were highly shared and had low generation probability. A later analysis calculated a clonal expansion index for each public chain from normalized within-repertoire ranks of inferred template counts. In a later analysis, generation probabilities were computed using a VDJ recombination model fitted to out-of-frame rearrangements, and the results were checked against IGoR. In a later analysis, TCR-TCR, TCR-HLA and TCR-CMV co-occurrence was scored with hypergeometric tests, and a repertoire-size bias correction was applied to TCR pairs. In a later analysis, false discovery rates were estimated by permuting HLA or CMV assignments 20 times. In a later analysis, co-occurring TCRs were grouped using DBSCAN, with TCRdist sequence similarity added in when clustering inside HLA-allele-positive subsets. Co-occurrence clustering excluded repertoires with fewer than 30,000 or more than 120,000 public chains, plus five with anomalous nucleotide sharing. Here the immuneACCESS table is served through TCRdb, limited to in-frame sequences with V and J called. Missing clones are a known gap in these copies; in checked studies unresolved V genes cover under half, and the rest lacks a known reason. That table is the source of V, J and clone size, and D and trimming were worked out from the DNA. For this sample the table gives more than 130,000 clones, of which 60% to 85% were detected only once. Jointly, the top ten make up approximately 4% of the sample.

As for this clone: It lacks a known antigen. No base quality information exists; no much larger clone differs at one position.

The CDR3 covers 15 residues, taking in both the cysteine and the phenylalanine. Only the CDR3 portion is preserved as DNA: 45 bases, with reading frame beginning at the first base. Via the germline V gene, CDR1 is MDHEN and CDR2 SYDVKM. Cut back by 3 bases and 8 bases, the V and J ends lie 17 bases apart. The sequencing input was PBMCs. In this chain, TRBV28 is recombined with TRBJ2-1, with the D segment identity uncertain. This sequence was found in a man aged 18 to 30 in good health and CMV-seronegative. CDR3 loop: CASSFKRNLRDEQFF. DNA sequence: TGTGCCAGCAGTTTTAAACGAAACCTCCGCGATGAGCAGTTCTTC.